This is a list of T cell receptor beta chains from one sample in a study of radiation and T cells in renal cell carcinoma. Data came from immunoSEQ multiplex PCR; TCRdb stores just in-frame clones and leaves some out. The table includes 90,000 to 100,000 clones, around 83% detected once. The material sequenced was blood, taken from a patient whose treatment included radiotherapy and nephrectomy. Every receptor here comes from a man aged 60-69 years with renal cell carcinoma. The CDR3 runs from the conserved cysteine through the conserved F or W. D genes are given only for firm matches. Some rows mark clone size as missing; the rest say once, few, many or name a class of expanded clone.

D gene: NA; V gene: TRBV18; J gene: TRBJ2-3; clone size: NA; CDR3 DNA: TGTGCCAGCTCACCTCGACTCCTAGATACGCAGTATTTT; CDR3 protein: CASSPRLLDTQYF
D gene: NA; V gene: TRBV7-2; J gene: TRBJ2-1; clone size: NA; CDR3 DNA: TGTGCCAGCAGCGTCAGGGTCTACAATGAGCAGTTCTTC; CDR3 protein: CASSVRVYNEQFF
D gene: TRBD1; V gene: TRBV28; J gene: TRBJ2-1; clone size: once; CDR3 DNA: TGTGCCAGCAGTTTATACAGGGGAGTGAAGTTCTTC; CDR3 protein: CASSLYRGVKFF
D gene: NA; V gene: TRBV29-1; J gene: TRBJ2-1; clone size: NA; CDR3 DNA: TGCAGCGGGGAGAACAATGAGCAGTTCTTC; CDR3 protein: CSGENNEQFF
D gene: TRBD2; V gene: TRBV9; J gene: TRBJ2-1; clone size: NA; CDR3 DNA: TGTGCCAGCAGCGCCGCCGGGACTAGCGGCCCACAGCAGTTCTTC; CDR3 protein: CASSAAGTSGPQQFF
D gene: NA; V gene: TRBV4-1; J gene: TRBJ1-2; clone size: NA; CDR3 DNA: TGCGCCAGCAGCCAAGAAAGAAGCGGACACTATGGCTACACCTTC; CDR3 protein: CASSQERSGHYGYTF
D gene: NA; V gene: TRBV4-3; J gene: TRBJ2-7; clone size: NA; CDR3 DNA: TGCGCCAGCAGCCAAGATTTAGTCAGAGGGGCTCTAGCCAGCTCCTACGAGCAGTACTTC; CDR3 protein: CASSQDLVRGALASSYEQYF
D gene: NA; V gene: TRBV19; J gene: TRBJ2-3; clone size: NA; CDR3 DNA: TGTGCCAGTACACCATCACCCTCCCCTAATACGCAGTATTTT; CDR3 protein: CASTPSPSPNTQYF
D gene: TRBD1; V gene: TRBV11-2; J gene: TRBJ2-2; clone size: few; CDR3 DNA: TGTGCCAGCAGCCCGGGGACAGTCACCGGGGAGCTGTTTTTT; CDR3 protein: CASSPGTVTGELFF
D gene: TRBD1; V gene: TRBV28; J gene: TRBJ2-7; clone size: NA; CDR3 DNA: TGTGCCAGCAGTTTGGGGGGACAGGGGATCCACGAGCAGTACTTC; CDR3 protein: CASSLGGQGIHEQYF
D gene: NA; V gene: TRBV28; J gene: TRBJ2-2; clone size: NA; CDR3 DNA: TGTGCCAGCAGCCCATCACATTTAGGCACCGGGGAGCTGTTTTTT; CDR3 protein: CASSPSHLGTGELFF
D gene: NA; V gene: TRBV11-3; J gene: TRBJ2-3; clone size: NA; CDR3 DNA: TGTGCCAGCAGCTTAGATGGCGGGCGAACAGATACGCAGTATTTT; CDR3 protein: CASSLDGGRTDTQYF
D gene: NA; V gene: TRBV7-7; J gene: TRBJ1-1; clone size: NA; CDR3 DNA: TGTGCCAGCAGCTTAGACAGGAACACTGAAGCTTTCTTT; CDR3 protein: CASSLDRNTEAFF
D gene: NA; V gene: TRBV27; J gene: TRBJ1-2; clone size: NA; CDR3 DNA: TGTGCCAGCAGGCGGGAGGACTATGGCTACACCTTC; CDR3 protein: CASRREDYGYTF
D gene: NA; V gene: TRBV28; J gene: TRBJ2-2; clone size: NA; CDR3 DNA: TGTGCCAGCAGAAATTTTGGACGAGGGGAGCTGTTTTTT; CDR3 protein: CASRNFGRGELFF
D gene: NA; V gene: TRBV7-2; J gene: TRBJ1-1; clone size: NA; CDR3 DNA: TGTGCCAGCAGCTCGGGATTAAACACTGAAGCTTTCTTT; CDR3 protein: CASSSGLNTEAFF
D gene: TRBD1; V gene: TRBV29-1; J gene: TRBJ2-1; clone size: NA; CDR3 DNA: TGCAGCACCCGGCAGGGGGCAGGTGAGCAGTTCTTC; CDR3 protein: CSTRQGAGEQFF
D gene: TRBD2; V gene: TRBV7-2; J gene: TRBJ2-7; clone size: NA; CDR3 DNA: TGTGCCAGCCGACTAGCGGGAGGGCCGGGGAACGAGCAGTACTTC; CDR3 protein: CASRLAGGPGNEQYF
D gene: TRBD1; V gene: TRBV20-1; J gene: TRBJ1-1; clone size: NA; CDR3 DNA: TGCAGTGCGGGACAGGGGGTTTTGCCTTTCTTT; CDR3 protein: CSAGQGVLPFF
D gene: NA; V gene: TRBV7-8; J gene: TRBJ2-7; clone size: NA; CDR3 DNA: TGTGCCAGCAGTGAACTGAACTACGAGCAGTACTTC; CDR3 protein: CASSELNYEQYF
D gene: TRBD2; V gene: TRBV25-1; J gene: TRBJ2-3; clone size: NA; CDR3 DNA: TGTGCCAGCAGTGACTGGACTAGCGGGATCACAGATACGCAGTATTTT; CDR3 protein: CASSDWTSGITDTQYF
D gene: TRBD2; V gene: TRBV4-1; J gene: TRBJ2-1; clone size: NA; CDR3 DNA: TGCGCCAGCAGCCAAGACCCCCTAGCGGGAGGCCACAATGAGCAGTTCTTC; CDR3 protein: CASSQDPLAGGHNEQFF
D gene: TRBD1; V gene: TRBV18; J gene: TRBJ1-2; clone size: few; CDR3 DNA: TGTGCCAGCTCACCGGTTACAGGGGGCCTTAACTATGGCTACACCTTC; CDR3 protein: CASSPVTGGLNYGYTF
D gene: NA; V gene: TRBV11-3; J gene: TRBJ2-1; clone size: NA; CDR3 DNA: TGTGCCAGCAGCCCATTCAAGGGGCCGGGACCTACTAGCTACAATGAGCAGTTCTTC; CDR3 protein: CASSPFKGPGPTSYNEQFF
D gene: NA; V gene: TRBV4-1; J gene: TRBJ2-1; clone size: NA; CDR3 DNA: TGCGCCAGCAGCCACCGTAGCGGCCTTGGGGTAAATGAGCAGTTCTTC; CDR3 protein: CASSHRSGLGVNEQFF
D gene: NA; V gene: TRBV5-1; J gene: TRBJ2-1; clone size: NA; CDR3 DNA: TGCGCCAGCAGCTCCGGGACTTACCAGAGGTCTGAGCAGTTCTTC; CDR3 protein: CASSSGTYQRSEQFF
D gene: NA; V gene: TRBV14; J gene: TRBJ1-1; clone size: few; CDR3 DNA: TGTGCCAGCAGCCAAGCTGGGACGGGAGGAGAAGCTTTCTTT; CDR3 protein: CASSQAGTGGEAFF
D gene: TRBD1; V gene: TRBV19; J gene: TRBJ2-1; clone size: NA; CDR3 DNA: TGTGCCAGTAGTCTTGGGGGACAGGGAACAATCGAGCAGTTCTTC; CDR3 protein: CASSLGGQGTIEQFF
D gene: NA; V gene: TRBV5-4; J gene: TRBJ2-7; clone size: NA; CDR3 DNA: TGTGCCAGCAGCTTGAATTCCTACGAGCAGTACTTC; CDR3 protein: CASSLNSYEQYF
D gene: NA; V gene: TRBV6-1; J gene: TRBJ2-1; clone size: NA; CDR3 DNA: TGTGCCAGCAGTGTGGTTTCTGAGCAGTTCTTC; CDR3 protein: CASSVVSEQFF
D gene: TRBD1; V gene: TRBV4-2; J gene: TRBJ2-5; clone size: NA; CDR3 DNA: TGTGCCAGCAGCCAAGATTGGGGAAGGACAGGGGTGGAGACCCAGTACTTC; CDR3 protein: CASSQDWGRTGVETQYF
D gene: TRBD1; V gene: TRBV19; J gene: TRBJ1-2; clone size: NA; CDR3 DNA: TGTGCCAGTACAGTCCTCGGACAGGGGAAAGGCTACACCTTC; CDR3 protein: CASTVLGQGKGYTF
D gene: NA; V gene: TRBV5-1; J gene: TRBJ2-2; clone size: NA; CDR3 DNA: TGCGCCAGCAGCTTGGATCAAGGGAGTGCCGGGGAGCTGTTTTTT; CDR3 protein: CASSLDQGSAGELFF
D gene: TRBD1; V gene: TRBV4-3; J gene: TRBJ1-2; clone size: NA; CDR3 DNA: TGCGCCAGCAGCCAGTTTACAGGGGGCGGTAACTATGGCTACACCTTC; CDR3 protein: CASSQFTGGGNYGYTF
D gene: NA; V gene: TRBV7-6; J gene: TRBJ1-3; clone size: NA; CDR3 DNA: TGTGCCAGCAGCTTAGAGGGGTCTGGTGGAAACACCATATATTTT; CDR3 protein: CASSLEGSGGNTIYF